Shown below are 31 T cell receptor beta chains from a single sample sequenced in a study of OX40 agonist ivuxolimab in advanced cancers. Assay used: immunoSEQ multiplex PCR; TCRdb lists only in-frame clones, some missing. This sample yields more than 60,000 clones, of which 80% to 90% are seen a single time; 5% belongs to the top ten. The sequencing used CD4+ or CD8+ T cells sorted from blood, collected in a trial of the OX40 agonist ivuxolimab. The source of these receptors is an adult with an advanced solid tumor such as melanoma, head and neck, liver or kidney cancer.

The sample holds one count of this clone. The same CDR3 also results from other DNA sequences found in this sample. V usage is TRBV6-5 and J usage is TRBJ2-1, with 10 bases matching TRBD2. Germline CDR1 reads MNHEY; CDR2 reads SVGAGI. This CDR3 has 16 amino acids. V lost 4 bases and J lost 0; bases outside the gene matches: 3. This CDR3 reads CASSSASGSSYNEQFF. In nucleotides, the CDR3 is TGTGCCAGCAGTTCTGCTAGCGGGAGCTCCTACAATGAGCAGTTCTTC.

J is TRBJ2-7 and V is TRBV5-1; no clear D. Trimming removed 0 bases at V and 7 bases at J, with 17 bases between. Looked up from germline, CDR1 is SGHRS and CDR2 is YFSETQ. The CDR3 length is 15 residues. This CDR3 reads CASSLAGVAVGEQYF. For the CDR3, the DNA is TGCGCCAGCAGCTTGGCCGGTGTAGCCGTTGGGGAGCAGTACTTC.

This rearrangement joins TRBV7-9 to TRBJ1-4; maybe TRBD1 (5 bases). The V and J ends lost 3 bases and 0 bases respectively, with 8 bases between them. The CDR3 loop spans 15 amino acids. Per germline, CDR1 SEHNR and CDR2 FQNEAQ (reference sequence). CDR3 sequence: CASSLGDPTNEKLFF. CDR3 coding DNA: TGTGCCAGCAGCTTGGGGGACCCAACTAATGAAAAACTGTTTTTT.

V gene TRBV19 combines with J gene TRBJ2-5; tentatively, D is TRBD2 (7 bases). Germline V gene sequence: CDR1 LNHDA, CDR2 SQIVND (reference sequence). The V end was cut by 2 bases, the J end by 0 bases, with 10 bases between. The CDR3 totals 15 residues. Here the CDR3 DNA reads TGTGCCAGTAGTATACGGCGGGGGCACCAAGAGACCCAGTACTTC. This translates into CASSIRRGHQETQYF.

The table lists this clone with a count of one. The genes are TRBV6-1 and TRBJ1-1; TRBD1 might be the D (5 bases). The CDR3 spans 14 residues. V dropped 11 bases and J dropped 1 base, with 17 bases sitting between them. The germline gives CDR1 MNHNS, CDR2 SASEGT. The CDR3 nucleotides read TGTGCCTCCGCGACGGGAGGGGCGAACACTGAAGCTTTCTTT. It specifies CASATGGANTEAFF.

V gene TRBV11-3 combines with J gene TRBJ2-1; D unclear. Trimming stripped 2 bases from V and 9 bases from J, with 8 bases between. The CDR3 runs to 12 residues. Germline values: CDR1 SGHNT, CDR2 YENEEA. CDR3 in DNA: TGTGCCAGCAGCTTATTCCAGCGTGAGCAGTTCTTC. Amino acid sequence: CASSLFQREQFF.

The genes are TRBV27 and TRBJ2-1; 12 bases line up with TRBD2. Germline trimming cut 0 bases from V and 9 bases from J; bases unmatched to any gene: 6. The germline gives CDR1 MNHEY, CDR2 SMNVEV (reference sequence). This CDR3 has 16 residues. CDR3 coding DNA: TGTGCCAGCAGTTTATCGACTAGCGGGAGAGGTGGTGAGCAGTTCTTC. Translation: CASSLSTSGRGGEQFF.

This clone was detected a few times. This chain connects TRBV5-1 to TRBJ1-4; TRBD1 aligns across 7 bases. V gave up 4 bases and J gave up 7 bases; unmatched junction bases: 10. The CDR3 totals 15 residues. Germline V gene data show CDR1 as SGHRS and CDR2 as YFSETQ. The CDR3 nucleotides read TGCGCCAGCAGCCATGGGACAGCTCTAAGTGAAAAACTGTTTTTT. As protein: CASSHGTALSEKLFF.

A remark on this clone: This sequence is one base from a far larger clone and is likely a read error. The chain couples TRBV6-5 to TRBJ2-3; 16 positions match TRBD2. This CDR3 contains 15 residues. CDR1 MNHEY and CDR2 SVGAGI come from the germline V gene. Unmatched junction bases numbered 0, after V lost 5 bases and J lost 4 bases. This CDR3 is CASSGTSGGADTQYF. For the CDR3, the DNA is TGTGCCAGCAGTGGGACTAGCGGGGGGGCAGATACGCAGTATTTT.

The J gene is TRBJ1-6, the V gene TRBV7-9; D might be TRBD1 (6 bases). CDR3 size: 13 residues. Trimming took off 3 bases at V and 11 bases at J, with 11 bases between the two ends. The germline V gene has CDR1 SEHNR and CDR2 FQNEAQ (reference sequence). The CDR3 loop reads CASSLSGVTPLHF. DNA for the CDR3: TGTGCCAGCAGCTTGTCAGGGGTTACACCCCTCCACTTT.

The gene calls are TRBV5-4 and TRBJ2-6; no clear D. CDR3 size: 13 residues. The germline V and J ends were trimmed by 2 bases and 3 bases, with 3 bases remaining between them. Germline V lookup: CDR1 SGHNT, CDR2 YYREEE (reference sequence). In DNA form, the CDR3 reads TGTGCCAGCAGCTTTTTTGGGGCCAACGTCCTGACTTTC. Its translation is CASSFFGANVLTF.

V usage is TRBV29-1 and J usage is TRBJ1-1; 9 positions match TRBD1. Trimming at V came to 8 bases and at J to 1 base, leaving 5 bases not matched to a gene. The CDR3 has 13 residues. CDR1 is SQVTM, CDR2 ANQGSEA, per germline. The CDR3, as DNA: TGCAGCACCCCGGGACAGGGGAACACTGAAGCTTTCTTT. This codes for CSTPGQGNTEAFF.

This rearrangement joins TRBV5-1 to TRBJ1-2; D possibly corresponds to TRBD1 (5 bases). Germline V gene lookup returns CDR1 SGHRS and CDR2 YFSETQ. Trimming pared 7 bases from V and 8 bases from J, leaving 21 bases between. The CDR3 loop spans 14 amino acids. The CDR3 nucleotides read TGCGCCAGCCAACCTGGGGCAGGCTTGCGCGGCTACACCTTC. This gives the protein CASQPGAGLRGYTF.

J is TRBJ1-4 and V is TRBV30; no reliable D call. Germline V CDR1 and CDR2: GTSNPN, SVGIG (reference sequence). V lost 3 bases to trimming and J lost 8 bases, with 10 bases between them. The CDR3 runs 12 residues. CDR3 nucleotides: TGTGCCTGGAGGAGGGCGTGGGAAAAACTGTTTTTT. As protein: CAWRRAWEKLFF.

This chain connects TRBV2 to TRBJ2-3; D gene uncertain. Germline assignment: CDR1 SNHLY and CDR2 FYNNEI. The V and J ends lost 7 bases and 3 bases respectively, with 14 bases between them. This CDR3 has 14 amino acids. CDR3 sequence: CASTPLTETDTQYF. CDR3 nucleotide sequence: TGTGCCAGCACCCCCCTCACGGAGACAGATACGCAGTATTTT.

The gene calls are TRBV19 and TRBJ1-1; unclear D gene. Germline CDR1 and CDR2: LNHDA and SQIVND (reference sequence). CDR3 length equals 15 residues. Trimming removed 7 bases from V and 1 base from J, with 16 bases in between. CDR3 sequence: CASTPKRNRNTEAFF. CDR3 in DNA: TGTGCCAGTACCCCGAAAAGGAACAGGAACACTGAAGCTTTCTTT.

The chain links TRBV2 to TRBJ2-7; either TRBD1 or TRBD2 may fit D (5 bases each). V was trimmed by 5 bases and J by 5 bases, leaving 19 bases between them. The germline CDR1 and CDR2 sequences are SNHLY and FYNNEI. This CDR3 is 15 amino acids long. Here the CDR3 DNA reads TGTGCCAGCAGTTATCGGGGACCCGAGTCGAACGAGCAGTACTTC. It yields the protein CASSYRGPESNEQYF. The full variable domain, with the rest looked up from reference TRBV2 and TRBJ2-7, is EPEVTQTPSHQVTQMGQEVILRCVPISNHLYFYWYRQILGQKVEFLVSFYNNEISEKSEIFDDQFSVERPDGSNFTLKIRSTKLEDSAMYFCASSYRGPESNEQYFGPGTRLTVT.

This clone appeared a few times. V gene TRBV18 combines with J gene TRBJ2-1; 7 bases are a match to TRBD1. The CDR3 totals 19 residues. J lost 2 bases, V lost 3 bases, and 16 bases had no gene match. Germline V gene sequence: CDR1 KGHSH, CDR2 LQKENI. CDR3 sequence: CASSPSAGRKDRTYNEQFF. The CDR3 DNA is TGTGCCAGCTCACCGAGCGCTGGCCGAAAGGACAGGACCTACAATGAGCAGTTCTTC.

The V gene is TRBV19, the J gene TRBJ2-6; no clear D gene. This CDR3 contains 15 residues. V was shortened by 3 bases and J by 0 bases, with 6 bases between the two germline ends. Looked up from germline, CDR1 is LNHDA and CDR2 is SQIVND (reference sequence). The chain's CDR3 is CASSMVYSGANVLTF. CDR3 coding DNA: TGTGCCAGTAGTATGGTTTACTCTGGGGCCAACGTCCTGACTTTC.

V gene TRBV19 combines with J gene TRBJ1-1; TRBD1 is a possible D gene (5 bases). Germline CDR1 is LNHDA and CDR2 is SQIVND (reference sequence). This CDR3 has 13 amino acids. The germline V and J ends were trimmed by 3 bases and 4 bases, with 9 bases remaining between them. CDR3 loop: CASSILGGTEAFF. The CDR3 DNA reads as TGTGCCAGTAGTATTTTGGGGGGCACTGAAGCTTTCTTT.

This chain joins TRBV9 and TRBJ2-5, with 10 positions matching TRBD2. Germline CDR1 and CDR2: SGDLS and YYNGEE. V lost 0 bases and J lost 0; bases outside the gene matches: 8. The CDR3 runs 18 residues. For the CDR3, the DNA is TGTGCCAGCAGCGTAGCGCTAGCGGGGGCCGGATACCAAGAGACCCAGTACTTC. It yields the protein CASSVALAGAGYQETQYF.

The chain uses TRBV9 and TRBJ2-7, with 10 bases aligning to TRBD1. Germline lookup yields CDR1 SGDLS and CDR2 YYNGEE. CDR3 length equals 14 residues. V lost 3 bases, J lost 4 bases, and 4 bases stayed unmatched. This chain's CDR3 is CASSEMDRGYEQYF. In DNA form, the CDR3 reads TGTGCCAGCAGCGAAATGGACAGGGGGTACGAGCAGTACTTC.

This chain connects TRBV12-5 to TRBJ1-5, with TRBD1 matching over 8 bases. The CDR3 length is 16 residues. Germline CDR1 reads LGHNT; CDR2 reads FRNRAP. J gave up 2 bases and V 5 bases, and 8 bases lay outside the gene matches. The CDR3 sequence is CASGNDRGWGNQPQHF. In DNA form, the CDR3 reads TGTGCTAGTGGTAACGACAGGGGTTGGGGCAATCAGCCCCAGCATTTT.

CDR3: CASSYSMTGAYGYTF. CDR3 in DNA: TGTGCCAGCAGTTACTCGATGACGGGGGCCTATGGCTACACCTTC. The rearrangement joins TRBV6-6 to TRBJ1-2; a weak D match, TRBD1 (6 bases). V was pared by 0 bases and J by 4 bases, with 12 bases between. The CDR3 extends over 15 amino acids. Germline V lookup: CDR1 MNHNY, CDR2 SVGAGI (reference sequence).

This chain connects TRBV5-4 to TRBJ2-7; the D is unclear. Germline-derived CDR1 and CDR2 are SGHNT and YYREEE (reference sequence). V was pared by 5 bases and J by 2 bases, with 14 bases between. This CDR3 comprises 14 residues. In nucleotides, the CDR3 is TGTGCCAGCAGTATTCCCGGCGGCCCCTACGAGCAGTACTTC. Amino acid sequence: CASSIPGGPYEQYF.

The J gene is TRBJ2-3, the V gene TRBV29-1; 12 bases map to TRBD2. Germline V gene sequence: CDR1 SQVTM, CDR2 ANQGSEA. CDR3 length equals 15 residues. Trimming took 7 bases from V and 3 from J; bases not matched to a gene: 8. The DNA of the CDR3 is TGCAGCGGGCTAACTAGCGGGAGGCGGACAGATACGCAGTATTTT. It translates to CSGLTSGRRTDTQYF.

The chain employs TRBV5-1 and TRBJ2-3, with 10 positions matching TRBD2. Trimming cost V 0 bases and J 4 bases; bases outside gene matches: 8. The CDR3 is made up of 17 amino acids. Germline CDR1 and CDR2: SGHRS and YFSETQ. DNA of the CDR3: TGCGCCAGCAGCTTGGGGATAAGAGCGGGGGGGCCAGATACGCAGTATTTT. Translated, it gives CASSLGIRAGGPDTQYF. Full variable domain (outside the CDR3, taken from reference TRBV5-1 and TRBJ2-3): KAGVTQTPRYLIKTRGQQVTLSCSPISGHRSVSWYQQTPGQGLQFLFEYFSETQRNKGNFPGRFSGRQFSNSRSEMNVSTLELGDSALYLCASSLGIRAGGPDTQYFGPGTRLTVL.

This clone is a singleton in its sample. V and J are TRBV7-2 and TRBJ2-1; D not resolved. Germline values: CDR1 SGHTA, CDR2 FQGNSA. There are 14 residues in the CDR3. V was shortened by 3 bases and J by 0 bases, with 6 bases between the two germline ends. The CDR3, as DNA: TGTGCCAGCAGCTTCAGAAGCTCCTACAATGAGCAGTTCTTC. This sequence encodes CASSFRSSYNEQFF.

The chain carries TRBV7-2 and TRBJ1-3; 8 nucleotides line up with TRBD1. The CDR3 consists of 15 residues. Germline V CDR1 and CDR2: SGHTA, FQGNSA. The V gene end was trimmed by 4 bases and the J gene end by 1 base; junction bases not matched to a gene: 3. CDR3: CASSSRQGSGNTIYF. Written as DNA, the CDR3 is TGTGCCAGCAGCTCCCGACAGGGGTCTGGAAACACCATATATTTT.

This clone was observed a few times. The chain couples TRBV10-3 to TRBJ2-7; 9 nucleotides match TRBD2. With 8 bases clipped from V and 3 bases from J, the junction kept 8 bases outside the gene matches. The CDR3 is 14 residues long. Germline CDR1 is ENHRY and CDR2 is SYGVKD. For the CDR3, the DNA is TGTGCCATCGGCCGGCGGGAGGGTTACTACGAGCAGTACTTC. It yields the protein CAIGRREGYYEQYF.

V and J are TRBV7-2 and TRBJ2-1; D is undetermined. In germline, CDR1 is SGHTA, CDR2 FQGNSA. V lost 1 base to trimming and J lost 6 bases, with 19 bases between them. The CDR3 extends over 17 amino acids. CDR3 in amino acids: CASSLDSVRVSSNEQFF. As DNA, the CDR3 is TGTGCCAGCAGCTTAGACTCGGTGAGAGTGAGCTCCAATGAGCAGTTCTTC.